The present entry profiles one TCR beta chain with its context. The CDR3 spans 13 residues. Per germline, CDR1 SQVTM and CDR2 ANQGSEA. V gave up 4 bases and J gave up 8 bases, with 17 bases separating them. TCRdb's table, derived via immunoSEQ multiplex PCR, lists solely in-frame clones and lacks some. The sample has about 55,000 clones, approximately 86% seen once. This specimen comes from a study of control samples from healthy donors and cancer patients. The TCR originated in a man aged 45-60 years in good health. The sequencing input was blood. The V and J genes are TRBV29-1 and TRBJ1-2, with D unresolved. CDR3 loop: CSVGKDRTSGYTF. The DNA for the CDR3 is TGCAGCGTTGGAAAGGACCGTACTAGCGGCTACACCTTC.